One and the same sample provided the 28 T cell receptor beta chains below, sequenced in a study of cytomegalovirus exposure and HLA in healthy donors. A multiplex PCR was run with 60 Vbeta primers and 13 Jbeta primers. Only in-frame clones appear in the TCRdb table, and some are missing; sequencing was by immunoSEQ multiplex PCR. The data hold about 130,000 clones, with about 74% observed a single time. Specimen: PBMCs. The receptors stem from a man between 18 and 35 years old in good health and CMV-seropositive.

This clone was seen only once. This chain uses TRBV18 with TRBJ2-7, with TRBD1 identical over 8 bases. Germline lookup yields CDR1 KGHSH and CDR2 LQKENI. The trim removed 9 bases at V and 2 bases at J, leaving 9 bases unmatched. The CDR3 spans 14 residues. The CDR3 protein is CASQQGVATYEQYF. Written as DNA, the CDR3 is TGTGCCAGTCAACAGGGGGTTGCCACCTACGAGCAGTACTTC.

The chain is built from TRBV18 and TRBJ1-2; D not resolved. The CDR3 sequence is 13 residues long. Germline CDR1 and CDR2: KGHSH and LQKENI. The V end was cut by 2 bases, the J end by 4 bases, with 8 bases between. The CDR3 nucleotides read TGTGCCAGCTCACCAGAGGGCCTCTATGGCTACACCTTC. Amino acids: CASSPEGLYGYTF. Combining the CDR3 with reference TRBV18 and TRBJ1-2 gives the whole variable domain NAGVMQNPRHLVRRRGQEARLRCSPMKGHSHVYWYRQLPEEGLKFMVYLQKENIIDESGMPKERFSAEFPKEGPSILRIQQVVRGDSAAYFCASSPEGLYGYTFGSGTRLTVV.

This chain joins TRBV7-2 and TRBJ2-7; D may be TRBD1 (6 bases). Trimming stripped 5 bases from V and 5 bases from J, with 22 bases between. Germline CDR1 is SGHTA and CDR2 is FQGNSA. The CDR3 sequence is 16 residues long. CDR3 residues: CASSQPDQGYLDEQYF. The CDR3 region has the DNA TGTGCCAGCAGCCAGCCCGATCAGGGGTATCTTGACGAGCAGTACTTC.

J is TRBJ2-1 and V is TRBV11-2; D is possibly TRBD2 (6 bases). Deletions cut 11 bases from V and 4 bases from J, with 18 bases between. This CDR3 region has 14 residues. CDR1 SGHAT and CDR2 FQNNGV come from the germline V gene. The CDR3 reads CARNGLSGYNEQFF. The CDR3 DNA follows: TGTGCCCGAAATGGACTGAGCGGGTACAATGAGCAGTTCTTC.

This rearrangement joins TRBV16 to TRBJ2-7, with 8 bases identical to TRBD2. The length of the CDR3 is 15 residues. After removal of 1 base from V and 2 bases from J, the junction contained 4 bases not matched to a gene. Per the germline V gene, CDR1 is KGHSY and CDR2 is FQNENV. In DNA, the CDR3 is TGTGCCAGCAGCCAATTGTTTAGCGGGACCTACGAGCAGTACTTC. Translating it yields CASSQLFSGTYEQYF.

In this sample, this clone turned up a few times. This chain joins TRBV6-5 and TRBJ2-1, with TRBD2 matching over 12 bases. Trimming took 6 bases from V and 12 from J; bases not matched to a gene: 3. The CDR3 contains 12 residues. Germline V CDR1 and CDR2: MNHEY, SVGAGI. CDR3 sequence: CASRLAGGRQFF. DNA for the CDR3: TGTGCCAGCAGACTAGCGGGGGGTCGGCAGTTCTTC.

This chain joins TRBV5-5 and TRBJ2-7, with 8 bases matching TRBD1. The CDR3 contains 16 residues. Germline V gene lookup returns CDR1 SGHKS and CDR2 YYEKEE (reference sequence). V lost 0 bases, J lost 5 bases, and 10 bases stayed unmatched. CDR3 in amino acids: CASSLAFGRGRDEQYF. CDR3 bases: TGTGCCAGCAGCTTGGCATTCGGCAGGGGGCGTGACGAGCAGTACTTC.

The CDR3 loop reads CASSLLGQGALGEKLFF. For the CDR3, the DNA is TGTGCCAGCAGCTTACTCGGACAGGGGGCTTTAGGTGAAAAACTGTTTTTT. The V call is TRBV5-4, the J call TRBJ1-4; 11 bases agree with TRBD1. From germline, CDR1 is SGHNT and CDR2 YYREEE (reference sequence). The CDR3 loop spans 17 amino acids. J was trimmed by 7 bases and V by 2 bases; bases with no gene match: 10.

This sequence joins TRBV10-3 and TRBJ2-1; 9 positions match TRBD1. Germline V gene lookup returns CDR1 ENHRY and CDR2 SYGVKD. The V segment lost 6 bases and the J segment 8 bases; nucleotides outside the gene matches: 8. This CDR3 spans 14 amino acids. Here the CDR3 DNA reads TGTGCCATCAGCCGCACAGGGGGCATGGATGAGCAGTTCTTC. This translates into CAISRTGGMDEQFF.

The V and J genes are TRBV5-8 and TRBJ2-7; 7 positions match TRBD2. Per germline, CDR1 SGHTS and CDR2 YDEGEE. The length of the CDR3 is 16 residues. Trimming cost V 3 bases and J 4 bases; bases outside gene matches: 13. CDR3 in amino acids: CASSWEGRPGTYEQYF. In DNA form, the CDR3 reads TGTGCCAGCAGCTGGGAGGGGAGACCGGGCACGTACGAGCAGTACTTC.

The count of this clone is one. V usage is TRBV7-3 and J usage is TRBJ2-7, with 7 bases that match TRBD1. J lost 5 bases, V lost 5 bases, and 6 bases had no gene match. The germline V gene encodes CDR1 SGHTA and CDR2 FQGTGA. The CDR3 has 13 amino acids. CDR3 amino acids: CASSPTTGNEQYF. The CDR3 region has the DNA TGTGCCAGCAGCCCGACGACAGGGAACGAGCAGTACTTC.

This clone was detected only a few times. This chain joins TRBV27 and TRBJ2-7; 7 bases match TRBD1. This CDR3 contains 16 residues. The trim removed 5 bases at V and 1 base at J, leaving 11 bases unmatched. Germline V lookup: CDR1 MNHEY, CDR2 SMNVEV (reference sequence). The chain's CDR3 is CASSHQQGSVSYEQYF. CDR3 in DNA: TGTGCCAGCAGTCACCAACAGGGGTCTGTGTCCTACGAGCAGTACTTC.

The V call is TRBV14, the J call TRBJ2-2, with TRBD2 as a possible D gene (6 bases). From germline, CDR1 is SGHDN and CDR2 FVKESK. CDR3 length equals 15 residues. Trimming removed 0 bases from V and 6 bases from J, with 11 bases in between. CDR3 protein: CASSQDLPGAGELFF. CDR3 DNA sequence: TGTGCCAGCAGCCAAGATCTACCGGGGGCCGGGGAGCTGTTTTTT.

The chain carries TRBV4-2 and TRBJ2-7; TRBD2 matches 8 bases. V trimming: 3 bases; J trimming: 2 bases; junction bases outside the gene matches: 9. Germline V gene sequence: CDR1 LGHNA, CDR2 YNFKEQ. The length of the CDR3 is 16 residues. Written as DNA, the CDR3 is TGTGCCAGCAGCCACCCTTTAGCGGGGTTCGCCTACGAGCAGTACTTC. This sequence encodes CASSHPLAGFAYEQYF.

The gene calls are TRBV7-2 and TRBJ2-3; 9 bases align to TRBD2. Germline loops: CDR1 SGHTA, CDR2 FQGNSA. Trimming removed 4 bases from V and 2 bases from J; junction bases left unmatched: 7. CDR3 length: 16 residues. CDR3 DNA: TGTGCCAGCAGCTATAGCCCTAGCGGGACCACAGATACGCAGTATTTT. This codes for CASSYSPSGTTDTQYF.

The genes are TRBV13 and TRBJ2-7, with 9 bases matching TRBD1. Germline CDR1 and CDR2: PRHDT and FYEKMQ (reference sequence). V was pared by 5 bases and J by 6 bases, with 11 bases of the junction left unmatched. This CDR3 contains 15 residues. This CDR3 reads CASSLRTGALPEQYF. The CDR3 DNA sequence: TGTGCCAGCAGCCTTCGGACAGGGGCACTGCCCGAGCAGTACTTC.

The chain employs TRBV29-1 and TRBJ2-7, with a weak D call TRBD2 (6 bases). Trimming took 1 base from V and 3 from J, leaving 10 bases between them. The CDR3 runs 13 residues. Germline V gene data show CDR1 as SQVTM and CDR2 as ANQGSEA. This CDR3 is CSVEGGEVYEQYF. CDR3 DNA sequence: TGCAGCGTTGAAGGTGGGGAGGTCTACGAGCAGTACTTC.

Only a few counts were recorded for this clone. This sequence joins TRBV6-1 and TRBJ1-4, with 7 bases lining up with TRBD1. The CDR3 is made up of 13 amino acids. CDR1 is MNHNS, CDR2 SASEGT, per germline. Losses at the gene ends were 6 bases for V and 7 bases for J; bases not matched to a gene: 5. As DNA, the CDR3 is TGTGCCAGCAGCTGGCAGGGGGGTGAAAAACTGTTTTTT. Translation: CASSWQGGEKLFF.

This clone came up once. The CDR3 sequence is CASTFQVGGNQPQHF. The CDR3, as DNA: TGTGCCAGCACTTTCCAGGTAGGGGGCAATCAGCCCCAGCATTTT. This chain uses TRBV6-6 with TRBJ1-5; the D gene is possibly TRBD1 (5 bases). CDR1 is MNHNY and CDR2 is SVGAGI in the germline V gene (reference sequence). V was cut by 7 bases and J by 2 bases, with 15 bases left in between. The CDR3 contains 15 residues.

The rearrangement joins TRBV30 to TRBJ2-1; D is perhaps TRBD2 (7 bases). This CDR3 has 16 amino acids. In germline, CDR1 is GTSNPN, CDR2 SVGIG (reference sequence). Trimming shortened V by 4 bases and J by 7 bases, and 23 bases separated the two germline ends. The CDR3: CAWTQGTSKGGNEQFF. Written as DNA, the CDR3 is TGTGCCTGGACCCAGGGAACTTCTAAGGGGGGGAATGAGCAGTTCTTC.

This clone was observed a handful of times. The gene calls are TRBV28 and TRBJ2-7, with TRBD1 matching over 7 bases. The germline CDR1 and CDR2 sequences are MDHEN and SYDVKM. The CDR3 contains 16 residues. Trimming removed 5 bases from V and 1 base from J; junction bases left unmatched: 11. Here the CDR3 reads CASSPLTGALSYEQYF. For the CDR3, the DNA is TGTGCCAGCAGTCCCCTTACAGGGGCCCTTTCCTACGAGCAGTACTTC.

The CDR3 region has the DNA TGTGCCAGCACGCCTAGCGGGGGGGCCCACAATGAGCAGTTCTTC. Its translation is CASTPSGGAHNEQFF. The chain has TRBV14 and TRBJ2-1, with 12 nucleotides matching TRBD2. Germline CDR1 reads SGHDN; CDR2 reads FVKESK. The CDR3 has 15 residues. Trimming removed 7 bases from V and 5 bases from J; junction bases left unmatched: 6.

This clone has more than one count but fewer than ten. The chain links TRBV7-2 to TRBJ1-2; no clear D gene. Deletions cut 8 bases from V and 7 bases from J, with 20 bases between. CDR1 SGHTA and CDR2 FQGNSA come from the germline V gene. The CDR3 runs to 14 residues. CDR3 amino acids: CASGPAGSPVGYTF. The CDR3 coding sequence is TGTGCCAGCGGGCCCGCCGGGAGCCCTGTTGGCTACACCTTC. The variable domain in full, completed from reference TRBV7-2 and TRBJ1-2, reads GAGVSQSPSNKVTEKGKDVELRCDPISGHTALYWYRQSLGQGLEFLIYFQGNSAPDKSGLPSDRFSAERTGGSVSTLTIQRTQQEDSAVYLCASGPAGSPVGYTFGSGTRLTVV.

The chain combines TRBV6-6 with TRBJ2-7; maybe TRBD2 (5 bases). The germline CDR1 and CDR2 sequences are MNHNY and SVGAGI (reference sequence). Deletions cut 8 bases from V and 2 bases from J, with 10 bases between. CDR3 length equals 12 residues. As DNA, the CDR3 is TGTGCCAGCGGGAGAGGAACCTACGAGCAGTACTTC. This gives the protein CASGRGTYEQYF.

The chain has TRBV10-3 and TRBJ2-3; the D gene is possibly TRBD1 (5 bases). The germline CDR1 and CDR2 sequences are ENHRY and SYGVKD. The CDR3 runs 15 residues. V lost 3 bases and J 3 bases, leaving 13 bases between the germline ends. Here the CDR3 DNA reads TGTGCCATCAGTGATAGGCAGGGTCTGACAGATACGCAGTATTTT. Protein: CAISDRQGLTDTQYF.

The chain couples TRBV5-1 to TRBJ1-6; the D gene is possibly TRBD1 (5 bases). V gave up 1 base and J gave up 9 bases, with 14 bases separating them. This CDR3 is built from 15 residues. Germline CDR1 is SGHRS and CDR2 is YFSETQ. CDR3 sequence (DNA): TGCGCCAGCAGCTTGAGGCAGGGACTATCTTCACCCCTCCACTTT. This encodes CASSLRQGLSSPLHF.

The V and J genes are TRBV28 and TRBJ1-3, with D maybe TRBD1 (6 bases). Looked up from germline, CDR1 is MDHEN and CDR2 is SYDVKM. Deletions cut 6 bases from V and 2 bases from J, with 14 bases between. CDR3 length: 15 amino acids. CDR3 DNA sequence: TGTGCCAGCAGCTCTCAGGGGATCACTGGAAACACCATATATTTT. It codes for CASSSQGITGNTIYF.

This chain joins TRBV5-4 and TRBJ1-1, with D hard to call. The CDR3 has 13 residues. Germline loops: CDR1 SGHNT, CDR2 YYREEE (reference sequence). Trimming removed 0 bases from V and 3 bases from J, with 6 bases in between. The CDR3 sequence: CASSLDSYTEAFF. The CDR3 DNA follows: TGTGCCAGCAGCTTGGACAGCTACACTGAAGCTTTCTTT.